This entry lists 26 T cell receptor beta chains sequenced from one sample in a study of OX40 agonist ivuxolimab in advanced cancers. Libraries were prepared through the immunoSEQ multiplex PCR assay. In TCRdb, the immuneACCESS table is reduced to in-frame sequences with V and J assigned. These tables do not hold every clone; where another copy was compared, an unresolved V gene accounts for under half, and the others remain unexplained. The sample profile shows around 100,000 clones; around 90% of them were found once. The top ten clones comprise more than 0.15% of the sample. Here the sequenced sample was CD4+ or CD8+ T cells sorted from blood, taken in a trial of the OX40 agonist ivuxolimab. These receptor sequences come from an adult with an advanced solid tumor such as melanoma, head and neck, liver or kidney cancer.

On this clone itself: Because the CDR3's place on the DNA is in doubt, the DNA is left out and the CDR3 is given as listed by TCRdb. This chain's CDR3 is CASTSGTATPQHF. The chain carries TRBV19 and TRBJ1-5. Ends included, the CDR3 has 13 residues. CDR1 LNHDA and CDR2 SQIVND come from the germline V gene (reference sequence).

V and J are TRBV5-1 and TRBJ2-1, with D unresolved. The CDR3 covers 12 residues. The V and J ends lost 0 bases and 9 bases respectively, with 7 bases between them. Germline values: CDR1 SGHRS, CDR2 YFSETQ. The CDR3 nucleotides read TGCGCCAGCAGCTTGGGGACCACTGAGCAGTTCTTC. This codes for CASSLGTTEQFF. Filled out from reference TRBV5-1 and TRBJ2-1, the complete variable domain reads KAGVTQTPRYLIKTRGQQVTLSCSPISGHRSVSWYQQTPGQGLQFLFEYFSETQRNKGNFPGRFSGRQFSNSRSEMNVSTLELGDSALYLCASSLGTTEQFFGPGTRLTVL.

The chain is built from TRBV30 and TRBJ2-5; D is unresolved. The germline gives CDR1 GTSNPN, CDR2 SVGIG (reference sequence). The CDR3 is made up of 14 amino acids. The V and J ends lost 3 bases and 5 bases respectively, with 16 bases between them. CDR3 nucleotides: TGTGCCTGGAGCCCCTGGGCAAGGCGGGAGACCCAGTACTTC. It specifies CAWSPWARRETQYF.

The rearrangement uses TRBV5-6 and TRBJ1-1; D is uncertain. CDR1 is SGHDT, CDR2 YYEEEE, per germline. Between the trimmed V and J ends, which lost 1 base and 2 bases, there was a span of 9 bases. This CDR3 has 14 residues. CDR3 protein: CASSLFRSNTEAFF. CDR3 DNA sequence: TGTGCCAGCAGCTTGTTCAGGAGTAACACTGAAGCTTTCTTT.

The V call is TRBV23-1, the J call TRBJ1-1, with no clear D. TRBV23-1 is an ORF, with its function uncertain. The CDR3 is 15 amino acids. The V end lost 0 bases, the J end lost 2 bases, and 10 bases lay between the germline ends. CDR3 region: CASSQSTLINTEAFF. The DNA for the CDR3 is TGCGCCAGCAGTCAATCGACACTCATTAACACTGAAGCTTTCTTT.

A few counts support this clone. CDR3 residues: CASRMGEKNTEAFF. CDR3 DNA sequence: TGTGCCAGTAGGATGGGAGAGAAGAACACTGAAGCTTTCTTT. This chain connects TRBV19 to TRBJ1-1; D unresolved. CDR3 length equals 14 residues. V lost 6 bases to trimming and J lost 1 base, with 12 bases between them. From germline, CDR1 is LNHDA and CDR2 SQIVND (reference sequence).

CDR3 nucleotide sequence: TGTGCCAGTAGTATATATCGGGGGGGCACAGATACGCAGTATTTT. As protein: CASSIYRGGTDTQYF. The chain is built from TRBV19 and TRBJ2-3; 7 bases match TRBD2. V lost 2 bases to trimming and J lost 1 base; unmatched junction nucleotides: 3. Per the germline V gene, CDR1 is LNHDA and CDR2 is SQIVND (reference sequence). This CDR3 has 15 amino acids. Full variable domain (rest looked up from reference TRBV19 and TRBJ2-3): DGGITQSPKYLFRKEGQNVTLSCEQNLNHDAMYWYRQDPGQGLRLIYYSQIVNDFQKGDIAEGYSVSREKKESFPLTVTSAQKNPTAFYLCASSIYRGGTDTQYFGPGTRLTVL.

CDR3 protein: CASSSGPLNTEAFF. The DNA of the CDR3 is TGCGCCAGCAGCAGCGGACCGCTGAACACTGAAGCTTTCTTT. This rearrangement joins TRBV5-1 to TRBJ1-1; no reliable D call. This CDR3 has 14 amino acids. Germline V gene data show CDR1 as SGHRS and CDR2 as YFSETQ. V shed 4 bases and J shed 0 bases, with 10 bases lying between them.

This rearrangement joins TRBV5-6 to TRBJ2-2, with 12 bases identical to TRBD1. The V gene's germline CDR1 is SGHDT and CDR2 YYEEEE. The V gene end was trimmed by 4 bases and the J gene end by 7 bases; junction bases not matched to a gene: 5. The CDR3 runs 15 residues. The CDR3 nucleotides read TGTGCCAGCAGCCCGGGACAGGGGGCGGTCGGGGAGCTGTTTTTT. Its protein product is CASSPGQGAVGELFF. Looking up the rest from reference TRBV5-6 and TRBJ2-2 gives the full variable domain: DAGVTQSPTHLIKTRGQQVTLRCSPKSGHDTVSWYQQALGQGPQFIFQYYEEEERQRGNFPDRFSGHQFPNYSSELNVNALLLGDSALYLCASSPGQGAVGELFFGEGSRLTVL.

The V call is TRBV7-9, the J call TRBJ2-6, with a possible D match to TRBD1 (6 bases). V lost 3 bases, J lost 0 bases, and 12 bases lay in between. The germline CDR1 and CDR2 sequences are SEHNR and FQNEAQ (reference sequence). The CDR3 runs 17 residues. In DNA, the CDR3 is TGTGCCAGCAGCTTCTCAGGGGCGAGCTCTGGGGCCAACGTCCTGACTTTC. It codes for CASSFSGASSGANVLTF.

CDR3 protein: CATSETHTDTQYF. CDR3 nucleotide sequence: TGTGCCACCAGCGAGACTCACACAGATACGCAGTATTTT. V is TRBV15 and J is TRBJ2-3; unclear D gene. The CDR3 sequence is 13 residues long. Germline V gene data show CDR1 as LNHNV and CDR2 as YYDKDF (reference sequence). The V end was cut by 5 bases, the J end by 2 bases, with 8 bases between.

With respect to this clone: This sample also contains other DNA sequences that code for the same CDR3. The genes are TRBV30 and TRBJ1-1; D is possibly TRBD1 (6 bases). Trimming took 0 bases from V and 1 from J, leaving 6 bases between them. CDR3 length equals 13 residues. Germline V gene sequence: CDR1 GTSNPN, CDR2 SVGIG (reference sequence). In nucleotides, the CDR3 is TGTGCCTGGAGTGTAGGGGGGAACACTGAAGCTTTCTTT. This translates into CAWSVGGNTEAFF.

V usage is TRBV5-1 and J usage is TRBJ1-2, with D unresolved. Germline CDR1 SGHRS, CDR2 YFSETQ. This CDR3 is built from 15 residues. Trimming took 3 bases from V and 4 from J, leaving 16 bases between them. The CDR3 nucleotides read TGCGCCAGCAGCTCAGGTCTGCGAGGTTTCTATGGCTACACCTTC. Translation gives CASSSGLRGFYGYTF.

In DNA, the CDR3 is TGCGCCAGCAACGCGAATCTAAATGAAAAACTGTTTTTT. Its protein is CASNANLNEKLFF. The chain couples TRBV10-1 to TRBJ1-4; no firm D call. There are 13 residues in the CDR3. Germline-derived CDR1 and CDR2 are WNHNN and SYGVQD (reference sequence). V lost 7 bases and J lost 5, with 11 bases in between.

The rearrangement links TRBV4-1 to TRBJ1-2; D remains ambiguous. Trimming pared 0 bases from V and 8 bases from J, leaving 16 bases between. CDR3 length: 15 residues. The germline V gene encodes CDR1 MGHRA and CDR2 YSYEKL. The CDR3 reads CASSQDRVGVGGYTF. The CDR3 DNA follows: TGCGCCAGCAGCCAAGATCGAGTGGGTGTCGGGGGCTACACCTTC.

The chain carries TRBV30 and TRBJ2-1, with TRBD2 as a possible D gene (6 bases). The length of the CDR3 is 14 residues. Germline V gene lookup returns CDR1 GTSNPN and CDR2 SVGIG (reference sequence). The V end was cut by 3 bases, the J end by 6 bases, with 15 bases between. The CDR3 region is CAWRWAGLGNEQFF. In DNA form, the CDR3 reads TGTGCCTGGAGATGGGCGGGACTGGGCAATGAGCAGTTCTTC.

The J gene is TRBJ2-5, the V gene TRBV10-3; D gene uncertain. Germline V gene sequence: CDR1 ENHRY, CDR2 SYGVKD. This CDR3 has 14 residues. V was clipped by 5 bases and J by 4 bases, with 14 bases between them. CDR3 sequence reads: CAISSDLLRETQYF. As DNA, the CDR3 is TGTGCCATCAGTTCCGACCTACTTAGAGAGACCCAGTACTTC.

The V gene is TRBV7-3, the J gene TRBJ2-3; D is uncertain. V dropped 5 bases and J dropped 10 bases, with 25 bases sitting between them. The germline V gene encodes CDR1 SGHTA and CDR2 FQGTGA. The CDR3 is 16 amino acids. CDR3 residues: CASSPTARLELYPQYF. The DNA of the CDR3 is TGTGCCAGCAGCCCCACAGCGAGGCTAGAACTTTACCCGCAGTATTTT.

This clone occurred a few times. The rearrangement links TRBV30 to TRBJ2-7; 9 bases line up with TRBD2. J lost 4 bases, V lost 0 bases, and 10 bases had no gene match. The CDR3 runs to 16 residues. Per germline, CDR1 GTSNPN and CDR2 SVGIG (reference sequence). CDR3 sequence reads: CAWSVKLAGGSYEQYF. The CDR3 DNA reads TGTGCCTGGAGTGTCAAACTAGCGGGTGGGTCTTACGAGCAGTACTTC.

The rearrangement joins TRBV15 to TRBJ2-4; weak D call: TRBD1 (6 bases). Trimming shortened V by 0 bases and J by 0 bases, and 21 bases separated the two germline ends. Germline V gene lookup returns CDR1 LNHNV and CDR2 YYDKDF (reference sequence). The CDR3 has 20 residues. The CDR3 sequence: CATSRDPLGRGKLAKNIQYF. The DNA of the CDR3 is TGTGCCACCAGCAGAGATCCGTTAGGCAGGGGAAAGTTAGCCAAAAACATTCAGTACTTC.

V and J are TRBV6-5 and TRBJ2-1; D remains unclear. Per germline, CDR1 MNHEY and CDR2 SVGAGI. The CDR3 runs 11 residues. The V end lost 1 base, the J end lost 7 bases, and 2 bases lay between the germline ends. In nucleotides, the CDR3 is TGTGCCAGCAGTTACTTTAATGAGCAGTTCTTC. It codes for CASSYFNEQFF.

This chain connects TRBV10-3 to TRBJ1-1, with a weak D call TRBD1 (6 bases). The germline CDR1 and CDR2 sequences are ENHRY and SYGVKD. The germline V and J ends were trimmed by 3 bases and 0 bases, with 11 bases remaining between them. The CDR3 extends over 15 amino acids. The CDR3 spells CAISEGGSMNTEAFF. The CDR3 DNA sequence: TGTGCCATCAGTGAAGGGGGATCCATGAACACTGAAGCTTTCTTT.

The chain has TRBV19 and TRBJ2-6; TRBD1 or TRBD2 may be the D gene (5 bases each). Germline values: CDR1 LNHDA, CDR2 SQIVND (reference sequence). Trimming shortened V by 1 base and J by 2 bases, and 15 bases separated the two germline ends. The CDR3 runs to 18 residues. Written as DNA, the CDR3 is TGTGCCAGTAGTATAGTCGGAAGTCGGGGCACTGGGGCCAACGTCCTGACTTTC. Amino acid sequence: CASSIVGSRGTGANVLTF.

DNA of the CDR3: TGTGCCAGCAGCTCCCGGACAAACACTGAAGCTTTCTTT. It codes for CASSSRTNTEAFF. This chain connects TRBV7-3 to TRBJ1-1; tentative D call: TRBD1 (5 bases). V was shortened by 4 bases and J by 2 bases, with 8 bases between the two germline ends. The CDR3 extends over 13 amino acids. Germline loops: CDR1 SGHTA, CDR2 FQGTGA.

A few counts support this clone. V usage is TRBV6-5 and J usage is TRBJ2-7; perhaps D is TRBD1 or TRBD2 (6 bases each). Trimming shortened V by 0 bases and J by 3 bases, and 15 bases separated the two germline ends. This CDR3 spans 16 amino acids. Germline-derived CDR1 and CDR2 are MNHEY and SVGAGI. The CDR3 DNA reads as TGTGCCAGCAGTTACTCGATTTCGGGGGCCCACTACGAGCAGTACTTC. Translated: CASSYSISGAHYEQYF.

The V and J genes are TRBV7-2 and TRBJ1-4; 8 bases fit TRBD1. The ends lost 5 bases at V and 5 bases at J; junction bases unmatched: 4. The CDR3 sequence is 14 residues long. The germline gives CDR1 SGHTA, CDR2 FQGNSA. The CDR3, as DNA: TGTGCCAGCAGCCCGGACAGGGCCAATGAAAAACTGTTTTTT. Amino acids: CASSPDRANEKLFF.